A single sample gave rise to the 8 T cell receptor beta chains below, sequenced in a study of blood T cell repertoires in COVID-19. Only in-frame clones appear in the TCRdb table, and some are missing; sequencing was by immunoSEQ multiplex PCR. Of about 150,000 clones in the sample, 80% were seen once. Sequenced input: peripheral blood. The receptors derive from a man aged 55 to 69 with acute or convalescent COVID-19.

The V call is TRBV6-6, the J call TRBJ2-1, with 8 bases aligning to TRBD1. The V gene's germline CDR1 is MNHNY and CDR2 SVGAGI (reference sequence). Germline trimming cut 2 bases from V and 10 bases from J; bases unmatched to any gene: 10. This CDR3 comprises 15 residues. As DNA, the CDR3 is TGTGCCAGCAGTTACGGTCCCGGGACAGGAGGCGAGCAGTTCTTC. Translating it yields CASSYGPGTGGEQFF.

The rearrangement links TRBV3-1 (or the pseudogene TRBV3-2) to TRBJ1-6; the match to TRBD1 covers 9 bases. The J segment lost 11 bases and the V segment lost 4 bases, leaving 12 bases of the junction unmatched. The length of the CDR3 is 16 residues. CDR1 is LGHDT, CDR2 YNNKEL, per germline (reference sequence). The CDR3 protein is CASSPPGQGKGPPLHF. The CDR3 DNA sequence: TGTGCCAGCAGCCCCCCCGGACAGGGGAAGGGTCCACCCCTCCACTTT.

This chain connects TRBV20-1 to TRBJ2-7, with TRBD2 matching 12 bases. In germline, CDR1 is DFQATT, CDR2 SNEGSKA (reference sequence). The CDR3 covers 13 residues. Germline trimming cut 3 bases from V and 4 bases from J; bases unmatched to any gene: 1. The CDR3: CSASGTSGYEQYF. The CDR3 region has the DNA TGCAGTGCTAGTGGGACTAGCGGGTACGAGCAGTACTTC.

This chain connects TRBV9 to TRBJ2-1, with 9 bases matching TRBD1. Germline trimming cut 4 bases from V and 2 bases from J; bases unmatched to any gene: 4. The CDR3 consists of 15 residues. From germline, CDR1 is SGDLS and CDR2 YYNGEE. CDR3 sequence (DNA): TGTGCCAGCAGCTTGGGGACAGGGCCCTACAATGAGCAGTTCTTC. Translating it yields CASSLGTGPYNEQFF.

The chain couples TRBV28 to TRBJ1-2, with D perhaps matching TRBD1 (6 bases). V was clipped by 4 bases and J by 8 bases, with 14 bases between them. Germline V gene data show CDR1 as MDHEN and CDR2 as SYDVKM. There are 13 residues in the CDR3. The CDR3 reads CASSSRDTQGYTF. DNA of the CDR3: TGTGCCAGCAGTTCTAGGGACACCCAGGGCTACACCTTC.

The chain uses TRBV5-1 and TRBJ2-3; D gene ambiguous. The CDR3 consists of 15 residues. The ends were cut back, 2 bases at V and 2 bases at J, with 12 bases in the middle. CDR1 is SGHRS and CDR2 is YFSETQ in the germline V gene. CDR3 amino acids: CASSLSRILTDTQYF. The CDR3 DNA sequence: TGCGCCAGCAGCTTAAGCAGGATTCTCACAGATACGCAGTATTTT.

The CDR3 DNA is TGTGCCAGCAGCCCCGTAACTTTTACCGGGACAAAGAACACTGAAGCTTTCTTT. It is translated as CASSPVTFTGTKNTEAFF. V is TRBV14 and J is TRBJ1-1, with a weak D call TRBD1 (6 bases). The V end was cut by 4 bases, the J end by 1 base, with 22 bases between. CDR1 is SGHDN, CDR2 FVKESK, per germline. The CDR3 runs to 18 residues.

V usage is TRBV19 and J usage is TRBJ2-7, with 14 nucleotides matching TRBD2. The V and J ends lost 2 bases and 3 bases, in that order; junction bases with no gene match: 6. The CDR3 is 17 amino acids. The germline V gene encodes CDR1 LNHDA and CDR2 SQIVND (reference sequence). The CDR3 loop is CASSISLGTSGSYEQYF. CDR3 sequence (DNA): TGTGCCAGTAGTATAAGCTTGGGGACTAGCGGGAGCTACGAGCAGTACTTC.